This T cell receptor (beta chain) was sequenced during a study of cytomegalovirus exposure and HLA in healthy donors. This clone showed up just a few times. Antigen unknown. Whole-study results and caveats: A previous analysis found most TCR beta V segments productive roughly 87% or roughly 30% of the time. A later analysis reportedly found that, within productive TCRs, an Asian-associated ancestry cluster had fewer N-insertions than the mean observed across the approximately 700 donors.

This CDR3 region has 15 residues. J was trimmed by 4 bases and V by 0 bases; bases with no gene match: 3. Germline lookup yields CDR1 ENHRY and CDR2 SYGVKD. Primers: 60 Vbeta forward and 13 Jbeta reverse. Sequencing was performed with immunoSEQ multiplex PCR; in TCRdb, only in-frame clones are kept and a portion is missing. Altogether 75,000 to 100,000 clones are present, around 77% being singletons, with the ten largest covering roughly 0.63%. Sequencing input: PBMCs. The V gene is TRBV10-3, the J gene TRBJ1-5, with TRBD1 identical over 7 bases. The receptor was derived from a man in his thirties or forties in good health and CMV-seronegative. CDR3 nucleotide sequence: TGTGCCATCAGTGAGTCGAACAGGGGAAATCAGCCCCAGCATTTT. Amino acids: CAISESNRGNQPQHF.